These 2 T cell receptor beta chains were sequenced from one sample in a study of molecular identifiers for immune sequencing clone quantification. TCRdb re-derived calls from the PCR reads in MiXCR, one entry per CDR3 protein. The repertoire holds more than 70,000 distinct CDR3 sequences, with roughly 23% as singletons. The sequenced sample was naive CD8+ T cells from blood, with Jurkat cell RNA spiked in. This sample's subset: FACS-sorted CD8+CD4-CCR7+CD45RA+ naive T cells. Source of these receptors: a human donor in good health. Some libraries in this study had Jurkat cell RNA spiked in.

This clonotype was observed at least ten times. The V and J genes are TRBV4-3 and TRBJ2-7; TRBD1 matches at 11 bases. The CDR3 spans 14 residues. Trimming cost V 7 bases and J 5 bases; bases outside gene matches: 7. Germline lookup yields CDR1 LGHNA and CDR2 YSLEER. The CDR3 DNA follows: TGCGCCAGCAAAAAGGGACAGGGGGTCCACGAGCAGTACTTC. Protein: CASKKGQGVHEQYF.

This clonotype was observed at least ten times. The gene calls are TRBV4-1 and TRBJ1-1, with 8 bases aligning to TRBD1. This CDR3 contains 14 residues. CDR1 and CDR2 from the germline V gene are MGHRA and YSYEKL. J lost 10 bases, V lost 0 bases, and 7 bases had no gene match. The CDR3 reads CASSQDMTGEGAFF. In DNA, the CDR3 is TGCGCCAGCAGCCAAGATATGACAGGGGAGGGAGCTTTCTTT.